A selection of T cell receptor beta chains follows, all from one sample in a study of T cell responses to AZD1222 COVID-19 vaccine. Only in-frame clones appear in the TCRdb table, and some are missing; sequencing was by immunoSEQ multiplex PCR. This sample has more than 95,000 clones, with over 90% found just once. The specimen comprised peripheral blood, sampled on day 0 of AZD1222 vaccination. These receptors were taken from an adult in good health. CDR3s include the opening cysteine and the closing phenylalanine or tryptophan. The order of the fields is clone size, D gene, CDR3 length, J gene, V gene, CDR3 protein, CDR3 DNA. The D gene is left open where the match is weak. The size of a clone is reported for some rows only, either as once, few or many, or as a class for expanded clones.

>-|-|13|TRBJ1-5|TRBV19
CASSIGLSQPQHF
TGTGCCAGTAGTATAGGGTTAAGTCAGCCCCAGCATTTT
>-|-|15|TRBJ2-3|TRBV6-5
CASSSAEGSVDTQYF
TGTGCCAGCAGTTCCGCCGAGGGGAGTGTAGATACGCAGTATTTT
>-|-|12|TRBJ1-2|TRBV5-1
CASSFKGYGYTF
TGCGCCAGCAGCTTTAAGGGGTATGGCTACACCTTC
>once|TRBD2|15|TRBJ2-1|TRBV28
CASSSSGRGYNEQFF
TGTGCCAGCAGTAGCAGCGGGAGGGGCTACAATGAGCAGTTCTTC
>-|-|15|TRBJ1-1|TRBV3-1/TRBV3-2
CASSHLRTANTEAFF
TGTGCCAGCAGCCACCTTCGGACAGCGAACACTGAAGCTTTCTTT
>-|-|15|TRBJ2-1|TRBV5-4
CASSLQTRVSNEQFF
TGTGCCAGCAGCTTGCAGACTAGGGTATCCAATGAGCAGTTCTTC
>-|TRBD1|14|TRBJ2-4|TRBV2
CAVLLGQGKNIQYF
TGTGCCGTCCTCTTGGGACAGGGAAAAAACATTCAGTACTTC
>-|TRBD2|17|TRBJ2-1|TRBV14
CASSLLSAGGPSGEQFF
TGTGCCAGCAGCCTTCTTTCGGCGGGAGGGCCGTCCGGTGAGCAGTTCTTC
>-|-|17|TRBJ2-6|TRBV21-1
CASSNGGRYYGANVLTF
TGTGCCAGCAGCAATGGGGGCAGGTACTATGGGGCCAACGTCCTGACTTTC
>-|-|14|TRBJ2-3|TRBV24-1
CATSGAGWSDTQYF
TGTGCCACCAGTGGGGCAGGGTGGTCAGATACGCAGTATTTT
>once|-|18|TRBJ2-2|TRBV19
CASSQTPEVWRNTGELFF
TGTGCCAGTAGCCAGACCCCCGAGGTGTGGCGGAACACCGGGGAGCTGTTTTTT
>-|-|13|TRBJ2-7|TRBV4-1
CASSQGSGYEQYF
TGCGCCAGCAGCCAAGGTTCAGGGTACGAGCAGTACTTC
>-|-|14|TRBJ2-3|TRBV7-2
CASSLGGAVDTQYF
TGTGCCAGCAGCTTAGGGGGAGCGGTAGATACGCAGTATTTT
>-|-|14|TRBJ2-7|TRBV13
CASSLVGQQREQYF
TGTGCCAGCAGCTTAGTAGGGCAGCAGCGTGAGCAGTACTTC
>-|TRBD2|13|TRBJ2-1|TRBV25-1
CASSESAGTRQFF
TGTGCCAGCAGTGAATCCGCCGGGACTAGACAGTTCTTC
>few|-|15|TRBJ2-2|TRBV28
CASRRNVAFTGELFF
TGTGCCAGCAGACGGAACGTGGCATTCACCGGGGAGCTGTTTTTT
>-|TRBD2|19|TRBJ2-1|TRBV10-2
CASSESGLAGGASYNEQFF
TGCGCCAGCAGTGAGTCCGGACTAGCGGGAGGGGCTTCCTACAATGAGCAGTTCTTC
>-|-|16|TRBJ2-3|TRBV7-6
CASSSSGESSTDTQYF
TGTGCCAGCAGCTCTAGTGGGGAATCTAGCACAGATACGCAGTATTTT
>-|-|14|TRBJ2-5|TRBV6-5
CASSPGQVGETQYF
TGTGCCAGCAGCCCGGGGCAGGTCGGCGAGACCCAGTACTTC
>-|TRBD1|12|TRBJ2-2|TRBV2
CAGNRGPGELFF
TGTGCCGGGAACAGGGGCCCCGGGGAGCTGTTTTTT
>once|-|14|TRBJ2-5|TRBV19
CASSRGRLQETQYF
TGTGCCAGTAGTAGGGGACGGCTCCAAGAGACCCAGTACTTC
>-|-|16|TRBJ1-1|TRBV24-1
CATSDSAGEVGTEAFF
TGTGCCACCAGTGATTCCGCTGGCGAAGTTGGGACTGAAGCTTTCTTT
>-|-|11|TRBJ1-6|TRBV10-3
CAPSVHSPLHF
TGTGCCCCTTCCGTTCATTCACCCCTCCACTTT
>-|TRBD1|15|TRBJ1-3|TRBV6-1
CASSEAGQGGNTIYF
TGTGCCAGCAGTGAAGCGGGACAGGGTGGAAACACCATATATTTT
>-|-|12|TRBJ1-2|TRBV3-1/TRBV3-2
CASSQQGGGYTF
TGTGCCAGCAGCCAACAGGGTGGGGGCTACACCTTC